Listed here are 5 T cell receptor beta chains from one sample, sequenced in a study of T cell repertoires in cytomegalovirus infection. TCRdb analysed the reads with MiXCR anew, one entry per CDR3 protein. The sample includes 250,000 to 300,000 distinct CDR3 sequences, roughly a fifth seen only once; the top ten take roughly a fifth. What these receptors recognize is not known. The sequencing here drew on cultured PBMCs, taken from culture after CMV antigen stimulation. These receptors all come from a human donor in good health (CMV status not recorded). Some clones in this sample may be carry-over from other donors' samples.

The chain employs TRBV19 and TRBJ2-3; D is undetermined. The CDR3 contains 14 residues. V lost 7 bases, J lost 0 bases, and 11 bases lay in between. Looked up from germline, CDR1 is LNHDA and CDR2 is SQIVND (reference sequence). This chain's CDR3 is CASKPISSTDTQYF. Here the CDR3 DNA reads TGTGCCAGTAAGCCGATTTCCAGCACAGATACGCAGTATTTT.

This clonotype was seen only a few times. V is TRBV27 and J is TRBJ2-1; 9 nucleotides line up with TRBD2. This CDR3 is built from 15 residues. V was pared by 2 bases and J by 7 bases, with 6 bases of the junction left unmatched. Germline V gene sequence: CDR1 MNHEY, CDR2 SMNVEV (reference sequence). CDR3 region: CASSLKAGGRNEQFF. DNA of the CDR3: TGTGCCAGCAGTTTAAAAGCGGGAGGAAGGAATGAGCAGTTCTTC.

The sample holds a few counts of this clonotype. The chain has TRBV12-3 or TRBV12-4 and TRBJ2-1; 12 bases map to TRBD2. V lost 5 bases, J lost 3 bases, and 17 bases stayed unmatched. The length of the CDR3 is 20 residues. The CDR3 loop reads CASSKSPGLAGAGDYNEQFF. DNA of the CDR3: TGTGCCAGCAGTAAATCTCCGGGACTAGCGGGTGCGGGGGACTACAATGAGCAGTTCTTC.

In nucleotides, the CDR3 is TGTGCCAGCAGCTTTTCGAGGGCCACCTATAATTCACCCCTCCACTTT. This codes for CASSFSRATYNSPLHF. The chain carries TRBV5-6 and TRBJ1-6; D is ambiguous. The CDR3 length is 16 residues. V lost 2 bases to trimming and J lost 2 bases, with 11 bases between them. Germline V lookup: CDR1 SGHDT, CDR2 YYEEEE. Looking up the rest from reference TRBV5-6 and TRBJ1-6 gives the full variable domain: DAGVTQSPTHLIKTRGQQVTLRCSPKSGHDTVSWYQQALGQGPQFIFQYYEEEERQRGNFPDRFSGHQFPNYSSELNVNALLLGDSALYLCASSFSRATYNSPLHFGNGTRLTVT.

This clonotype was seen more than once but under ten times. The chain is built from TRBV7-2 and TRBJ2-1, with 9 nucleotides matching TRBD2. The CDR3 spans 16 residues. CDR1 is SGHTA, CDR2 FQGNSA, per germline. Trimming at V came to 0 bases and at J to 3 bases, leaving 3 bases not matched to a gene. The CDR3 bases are TGTGCCAGCAGCTTAGCGGCTAGCGGGGTCTACAATGAGCAGTTCTTC. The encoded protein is CASSLAASGVYNEQFF.